These 22 T cell receptor beta chains originate from one sample sequenced in a study of CD8 T cells in ankylosing spondylitis. Study results and limitations: Ankylosing spondylitis blood appeared to be characterized by a TCR beta motif of several highly homologous variants.

TCRdb re-called the 5' RACE reads with MiXCR, one entry per CDR3 protein. This sample has around 430,000 distinct CDR3 sequences, with under 20% found just once. No antigen is known for these receptors. Sequences were obtained from blood, either unsorted or a sorted T cell fraction (not recorded which). The origin of the receptors is a male donor with ankylosing spondylitis.

This clonotype was seen more than once but under ten times. This rearrangement joins TRBV11-1 to TRBJ2-5; 7 positions match TRBD1. V lost 2 bases and J lost 2; bases outside the gene matches: 5. The CDR3 loop spans 15 amino acids. Germline CDR1 is SGHAT and CDR2 is FQDESV (reference sequence). This CDR3 reads CASSLPRTGQETQYF. DNA for the CDR3: TGTGCCAGCAGCTTACCCCGGACAGGTCAAGAGACCCAGTACTTC.

The rearrangement links TRBV3-1 to TRBJ2-2, with D uncertain. The length of the CDR3 is 13 residues. Germline V CDR1 and CDR2: LGHDT, YNNKEL (reference sequence). V was clipped by 2 bases and J by 2 bases, with 3 bases between them. Here the CDR3 reads CASSQLNTGELFF. The DNA of the CDR3 is TGTGCCAGCAGCCAACTCAACACCGGGGAGCTGTTTTTT.

This clonotype occurred a few times. The chain has TRBV10-3 and TRBJ2-1; 8 bases align to TRBD1. This CDR3 comprises 13 residues. Losses at the gene ends were 2 bases for V and 10 bases for J; bases not matched to a gene: 4. Germline V CDR1 and CDR2: ENHRY, SYGVKD. The CDR3 DNA follows: TGTGCCATCAGTGAGGCAGGGGGCAGGGAGCAGTTCTTC. Its protein product is CAISEAGGREQFF.

This clonotype was seen repeatedly, ten times or more. This rearrangement joins TRBV12-3 or TRBV12-4 to TRBJ2-7, with D tentatively TRBD1 or TRBD2 (5 bases each). The CDR3 contains 15 residues. The V end was cut by 4 bases, the J end by 1 base, with 14 bases between. As DNA, the CDR3 is TGTGCCAGCAGTTACCCGGGACCGGGGTCCTACGAGCAGTACTTC. Residues: CASSYPGPGSYEQYF.

The table lists this clonotype with many counts. The chain uses TRBV7-9 and TRBJ2-5; no reliable D call. Germline V gene sequence: CDR1 SEHNR, CDR2 FQNEAQ (reference sequence). The length of the CDR3 is 13 residues. The germline V and J ends were trimmed by 3 bases and 4 bases, with 9 bases remaining between them. The CDR3 sequence: CASSFSGGETQYF. DNA of the CDR3: TGTGCCAGCAGCTTTTCCGGTGGAGAGACCCAGTACTTC.

DNA of the CDR3: TGTGCCAGTACCCCCACCGGGACAAGCTCCTACGAGCAGTACTTC. Amino acid sequence: CASTPTGTSSYEQYF. This chain connects TRBV19 to TRBJ2-7; weak D call: TRBD1 (6 bases). This CDR3 comprises 15 residues. V shed 7 bases and J shed 0 bases, with 16 bases lying between them. Germline values: CDR1 LNHDA, CDR2 SQIVND (reference sequence). The entire variable domain, with the rest obtained from reference TRBV19 and TRBJ2-7, is as follows: DGGITQSPKYLFRKEGQNVTLSCEQNLNHDAMYWYRQDPGQGLRLIYYSQIVNDFQKGDIAEGYSVSREKKESFPLTVTSAQKNPTAFYLCASTPTGTSSYEQYFGPGTRLTVT.

This clonotype was recorded a few times. The chain joins TRBV6-2 or TRBV6-3 to TRBJ1-4; a possible D gene is TRBD1 (6 bases). The CDR3 covers 16 residues. V lost 5 bases to trimming and J lost 5 bases, with 18 bases between them. CDR1 is MNHEY and CDR2 is SVGEGT in the germline V gene. CDR3 residues: CASSRGDRTENEKLFF. CDR3 nucleotides: TGTGCCAGCAGTCGCGGTGATCGGACAGAAAATGAAAAACTGTTTTTT.

This clonotype came up a few times. The chain employs TRBV6-1 and TRBJ2-1; D ambiguous. Germline V gene sequence: CDR1 MNHNS, CDR2 SASEGT. Trimming cost V 7 bases and J 0 bases, with 10 bases left between them. The CDR3 has 14 amino acids. The CDR3 coding sequence is TGTGCCAGCAAGGATGCGACCTCCTACAATGAGCAGTTCTTC. Its translation: CASKDATSYNEQFF.

There are a few counts of this clonotype. The rearrangement joins TRBV7-2 to TRBJ1-1; TRBD1 aligns across 7 bases. The V and J ends lost 5 bases and 2 bases, in that order; junction bases with no gene match: 8. Germline V CDR1 and CDR2: SGHTA, FQGNSA. This CDR3 region has 15 residues. CDR3 sequence: CASSLLGTANTEAFF. In DNA form, the CDR3 reads TGTGCCAGCAGCCTCCTTGGGACAGCCAACACTGAAGCTTTCTTT.

Many counts were recorded for this clonotype. The rearrangement joins TRBV7-2 to TRBJ2-1, with 12 bases fitting TRBD2. V dropped 7 bases and J dropped 5; count of bases not matched to a gene: 6. This CDR3 is 15 amino acids long. Germline-derived CDR1 and CDR2 are SGHTA and FQGNSA. The CDR3, as DNA: TGTGCCAGCATGTCCAGGACTAGCGGGAACAATGAGCAGTTCTTC. This gives the protein CASMSRTSGNNEQFF.

This clonotype has a handful of counts. The gene calls are TRBV29-1 and TRBJ2-2; 8 bases are a match to TRBD1. The CDR3 is 15 amino acids. CDR1 and CDR2 (germline): SQVTM, ANQGSEA. V gave up 2 bases and J gave up 2 bases; unmatched junction bases: 4. DNA of the CDR3: TGCAGCGTTGAAAGGGGGACAGGAAACACCGGGGAGCTGTTTTTT. It yields the protein CSVERGTGNTGELFF.

This clonotype was counted ten times or more. V and J are TRBV6-1 and TRBJ1-5, with a possible D match to TRBD1 (5 bases). The V and J ends lost 5 bases and 1 base respectively, with 15 bases between them. CDR1 and CDR2 from the germline V gene are MNHNS and SASEGT. This CDR3 has 16 amino acids. CDR3 loop: CASSPLGAGSNQPQHF. The CDR3 region has the DNA TGTGCCAGCAGTCCCCTCGGGGCAGGGAGCAATCAGCCCCAGCATTTT.

This clonotype occurred a few times. V and J are TRBV18 and TRBJ2-3, with D unclear. The CDR3 is 14 residues long. Germline loops: CDR1 KGHSH, CDR2 LQKENI. V gave up 4 bases and J gave up 6 bases, with 14 bases separating them. Written as DNA, the CDR3 is TGTGCCAGCTCACTCGACACTTCCCGGGATACGCAGTATTTT. Translated: CASSLDTSRDTQYF.

In this sample, this clonotype turned up many times. The J gene is TRBJ1-6, the V gene TRBV5-6, with 9 bases aligning to TRBD1. The CDR3 length is 16 residues. V lost 4 bases, J lost 5 bases, and 7 bases stayed unmatched. Germline loops: CDR1 SGHDT, CDR2 YYEEEE. CDR3 in amino acids: CASSPDRGLDNSPLHF. DNA for the CDR3: TGTGCCAGCAGCCCGGACAGGGGCCTTGATAATTCACCCCTCCACTTT.

The chain uses TRBV15 and TRBJ1-5; TRBD1 is a possible D gene (6 bases). V lost 3 bases and J lost 0, with 12 bases in between. CDR3 length equals 16 residues. Germline CDR1 LNHNV, CDR2 YYDKDF (reference sequence). The CDR3 protein is CATSRSGQSSNQPQHF. The DNA of the CDR3 is TGTGCCACCAGCAGGTCAGGACAGTCTAGCAATCAGCCCCAGCATTTT.

This clonotype was detected a few times. The chain carries TRBV6-2 or TRBV6-3 and TRBJ2-1; the match to TRBD2 covers 8 bases. The CDR3 has 14 residues. Unmatched junction bases numbered 4, after V lost 3 bases and J lost 6 bases. Germline CDR1 is MNHEY and CDR2 is SVGEGT. CDR3 protein: CASSYSGNFNEQFF. The CDR3 coding sequence is TGTGCCAGCAGTTATAGCGGGAATTTCAATGAGCAGTTCTTC.

This clonotype was counted at least ten times. The V gene is TRBV7-8, the J gene TRBJ2-7, with D possibly matching TRBD2 (5 bases). Deletions cut 5 bases from V and 5 bases from J, with 22 bases between. Germline V lookup: CDR1 SGHVS, CDR2 FQNEAQ. The CDR3 is made up of 16 amino acids. The CDR3 DNA is TGTGCCAGCAGCCCAGAGAGGGCTAGCCCTACCCACGAGCAGTACTTC. Its translation: CASSPERASPTHEQYF.

The CDR3 nucleotides are TGTGCCAGCAGTAGACCCCCCCTCTTGAACACTGAAGCTTTCTTT. This sequence encodes CASSRPPLLNTEAFF. The rearrangement links TRBV6-1 to TRBJ1-1; no reliable D call. V was trimmed by 5 bases and J by 0 bases, leaving 13 bases between them. This CDR3 spans 15 amino acids. Germline V CDR1 and CDR2: MNHNS, SASEGT.

The chain couples TRBV4-3 to TRBJ2-7; 8 nucleotides agree with TRBD1. The V and J ends lost 0 bases and 5 bases, in that order; junction bases with no gene match: 15. Germline CDR1 LGHNA, CDR2 YSLEER. The CDR3 is 18 amino acids. Written as DNA, the CDR3 is TGCGCCAGCAGCCAAGATCTACCCACGACAGGGGTAAGGGACGAGCAGTACTTC. Its protein product is CASSQDLPTTGVRDEQYF.

This clonotype was found a few times. V is TRBV7-2 and J is TRBJ1-5, with D possibly TRBD1 on 5 matching bases. Germline CDR1 SGHTA, CDR2 FQGNSA. The germline V and J ends were trimmed by 1 base and 5 bases, with 9 bases remaining between them. CDR3 size: 14 residues. CDR3: CASSLDRTYQPQHF. In DNA form, the CDR3 reads TGTGCCAGCAGCTTAGATCGGACATATCAGCCCCAGCATTTT.

This clonotype was observed a handful of times. V and J are TRBV10-3 and TRBJ1-2, with 7 bases that match TRBD1. The germline V gene encodes CDR1 ENHRY and CDR2 SYGVKD. The V and J ends lost 8 bases and 4 bases, in that order; junction bases with no gene match: 7. The CDR3 is 13 residues long. CDR3 bases: TGTGCCATCGCCATTGACAGGGCCTATGGCTACACCTTC. It translates to CAIAIDRAYGYTF.

This clonotype was observed many times. The genes are TRBV29-1 and TRBJ2-6; possibly TRBD2 for D (6 bases). The germline CDR1 and CDR2 sequences are SQVTM and ANQGSEA. The CDR3 is made up of 15 amino acids. V was pared by 6 bases and J by 0 bases, with 12 bases between. CDR3 sequence reads: CSVLGGFSGANVLTF. The CDR3 nucleotides are TGCAGCGTGTTGGGGGGTTTCTCTGGGGCCAACGTCCTGACTTTC. The full variable domain, in which reference TRBV29-1 and TRBJ2-6 provide the parts outside the CDR3, is SAVISQKPSRDICQRGTSLTIQCQVDSQVTMMFWYRQQPGQSLTLIATANQGSEATYESGFVIDKFPISRPNLTFSTLTVSNMSPEDSSIYLCSVLGGFSGANVLTFGAGSRLTVL.